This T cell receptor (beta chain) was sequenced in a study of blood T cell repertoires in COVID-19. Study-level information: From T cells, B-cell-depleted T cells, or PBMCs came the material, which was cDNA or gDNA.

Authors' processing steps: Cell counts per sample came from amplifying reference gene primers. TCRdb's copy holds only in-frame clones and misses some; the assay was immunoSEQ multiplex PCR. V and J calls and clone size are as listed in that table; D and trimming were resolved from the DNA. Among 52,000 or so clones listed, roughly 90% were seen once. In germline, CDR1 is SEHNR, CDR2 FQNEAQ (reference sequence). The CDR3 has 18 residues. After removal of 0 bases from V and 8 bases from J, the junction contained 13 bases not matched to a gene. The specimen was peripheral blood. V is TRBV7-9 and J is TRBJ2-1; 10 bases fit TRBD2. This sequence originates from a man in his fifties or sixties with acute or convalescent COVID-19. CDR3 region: CASSLARRALAGADEQFF. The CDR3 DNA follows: TGTGCCAGCAGCTTAGCGCGAAGGGCCCTAGCGGGAGCAGATGAGCAGTTCTTC. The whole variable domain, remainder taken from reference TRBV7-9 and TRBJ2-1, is DTGVSQNPRHKITKRGQNVTFRCDPISEHNRLYWYRQTLGQGPEFLTYFQNEAQLEKSRLLSDRFSAERPKGSFSTLEIQRTEQGDSAMYLCASSLARRALAGADEQFFGPGTRLTVL.